What follows are 13 T cell receptor beta chains derived from one specimen sequenced in a study of a mutant IDH1 vaccine in newly diagnosed glioma. The time point here: baseline, week 1 (first vaccination visit). Noted treatment: pre-vaccination baseline after standard-of-care therapy. Produced via immunoSEQ multiplex PCR; TCRdb's table is partial and in-frame only. The sample has around 99,000 clones, roughly 77% seen once. Sequencing used PBMCs, obtained from a glioma patient treated with radiotherapy, temozolomide or both. The receptors come from a man aged 40-49 years with glioma.

CDR3 loop: CASSSRTGVDEQYF. CDR3 DNA sequence: TGTGCCAGCAGTTCCAGAACAGGGGTTGACGAGCAGTACTTC. J is TRBJ2-7 and V is TRBV6-5; 7 nucleotides match TRBD1. The CDR3 is 14 amino acids. J gave up 5 bases and V 4 bases, and 8 bases lay outside the gene matches. Germline loops: CDR1 MNHEY, CDR2 SVGAGI.

The chain has TRBV5-4 and TRBJ2-7, with 7 bases that match TRBD1. With V trimmed by 3 bases and J by 8 bases, 17 bases remained unmatched. This CDR3 is 16 amino acids long. Germline loops: CDR1 SGHNT, CDR2 YYREEE (reference sequence). CDR3 loop: CASSSLRDSPSPKQYF. The CDR3 nucleotides read TGTGCCAGCAGCTCCCTCCGGGACAGCCCTTCGCCGAAGCAGTACTTC.

The chain carries TRBV7-2 and TRBJ2-7; D is unclear. The CDR3 sequence is 14 residues long. Germline V gene sequence: CDR1 SGHTA, CDR2 FQGNSA. V gave up 3 bases and J gave up 6 bases, with 15 bases separating them. The CDR3 region is CASSFRTQPREQYF. In nucleotides, the CDR3 is TGTGCCAGCAGCTTCCGGACCCAGCCCCGCGAGCAGTACTTC.

The CDR3 loop reads CASSLESGGKWLAAYNEQFF. The CDR3 region has the DNA TGCGCCAGCAGCTTGGAATCAGGGGGTAAGTGGCTAGCGGCCTACAATGAGCAGTTCTTC. This chain joins TRBV5-1 and TRBJ2-1, with D perhaps matching TRBD1 or TRBD2 (7 bases each). The CDR3 loop spans 20 amino acids. V was shortened by 0 bases and J by 2 bases, with 24 bases between the two germline ends. Germline CDR1 reads SGHRS; CDR2 reads YFSETQ.

V and J are TRBV7-9 and TRBJ2-7; weak D call: TRBD1 (5 bases). CDR1 is SEHNR, CDR2 FQNEAQ, per germline (reference sequence). Trimming left V 5 bases short and J 7 bases short, with 12 bases between. This CDR3 region has 12 residues. The CDR3: CASSVGAGEQYF. CDR3 in DNA: TGTGCCAGCAGCGTAGGGGCAGGGGAGCAGTACTTC.

V and J are TRBV29-1 and TRBJ1-1; no clear D gene. The CDR3 totals 12 residues. Germline V CDR1 and CDR2: SQVTM, ANQGSEA. Trimming removed 3 bases from V and 4 bases from J, with 9 bases in between. The DNA for the CDR3 is TGCAGCGTTGAGGGCAGGACCACTGAAGCTTTCTTT. It yields the protein CSVEGRTTEAFF.

V usage is TRBV2 and J usage is TRBJ1-2; a possible D gene is TRBD1 (5 bases). The CDR3 has 16 amino acids. The germline CDR1 and CDR2 sequences are SNHLY and FYNNEI. V was cut by 9 bases and J by 2 bases, with 22 bases left in between. The CDR3 loop reads CASTFQGNSGNYGYTF. The DNA of the CDR3 is TGTGCCAGTACATTTCAGGGAAATTCGGGGAACTATGGCTACACCTTC.

The V gene is TRBV5-4, the J gene TRBJ2-5; maybe TRBD1 (6 bases). This CDR3 region has 16 residues. V shed 3 bases and J shed 4 bases, with 19 bases lying between them. Per germline, CDR1 SGHNT and CDR2 YYREEE (reference sequence). For the CDR3, the DNA is TGTGCCAGCAGCTCACTCCCGACAACAGGGAGAGAGACCCAGTACTTC. This translates into CASSSLPTTGRETQYF.

This rearrangement joins TRBV25-1 to TRBJ2-7; D ambiguous. Trimming shortened V by 4 bases and J by 2 bases, and 3 bases separated the two germline ends. The CDR3 contains 11 residues. Germline V lookup: CDR1 MGHDK, CDR2 SYGVNS. The CDR3 spells CASSAAYEQYF. Written as DNA, the CDR3 is TGTGCCAGCAGTGCCGCCTACGAGCAGTACTTC.

For this clone: The junction departs from germline at one end; a sequencing error may be responsible. This sequence joins TRBV14 and TRBJ1-1; D is perhaps TRBD1 (5 bases). The CDR3 totals 12 residues. The V gene's germline CDR1 is SGHDN and CDR2 FVKESK. The CDR3: CASSQARTGLVF. The CDR3 DNA reads TGTGCCAGCAGCCAAGCGCGAACGGGGCTAGTCTTT.

The chain carries TRBV7-2 and TRBJ2-7; 8 bases line up with TRBD2. The length of the CDR3 is 15 residues. V lost 5 bases, J lost 1 base, and 7 bases stayed unmatched. The germline gives CDR1 SGHTA, CDR2 FQGNSA. CDR3 amino acids: CASSGGVAGSYEQYF. Here the CDR3 DNA reads TGTGCCAGCAGCGGCGGGGTAGCGGGGTCCTACGAGCAGTACTTC.

The V gene is TRBV2, the J gene TRBJ1-6; D uncertain. Germline assignment: CDR1 SNHLY and CDR2 FYNNEI. This CDR3 is built from 17 residues. Trimming removed 3 bases at V and 0 bases at J, with 12 bases between. The DNA for the CDR3 is TGTGCCAGCAGTGATGGCCAGACTCGCTCCTATAATTCACCCCTCCACTTT. Protein sequence: CASSDGQTRSYNSPLHF.

This chain connects TRBV19 to TRBJ2-6, with D maybe TRBD1 (6 bases). Germline values: CDR1 LNHDA, CDR2 SQIVND (reference sequence). The CDR3 is 19 amino acids. V was pared by 5 bases and J by 0 bases, with 20 bases between. Here the CDR3 DNA reads TGTGCCAGTAGTGTCCTACAGGGCACAGGGCCCTCTGGGGCCAACGTCCTGACTTTC. It is translated as CASSVLQGTGPSGANVLTF. The full variable domain, with the rest looked up from reference TRBV19 and TRBJ2-6, is DGGITQSPKYLFRKEGQNVTLSCEQNLNHDAMYWYRQDPGQGLRLIYYSQIVNDFQKGDIAEGYSVSREKKESFPLTVTSAQKNPTAFYLCASSVLQGTGPSGANVLTFGAGSRLTVL.